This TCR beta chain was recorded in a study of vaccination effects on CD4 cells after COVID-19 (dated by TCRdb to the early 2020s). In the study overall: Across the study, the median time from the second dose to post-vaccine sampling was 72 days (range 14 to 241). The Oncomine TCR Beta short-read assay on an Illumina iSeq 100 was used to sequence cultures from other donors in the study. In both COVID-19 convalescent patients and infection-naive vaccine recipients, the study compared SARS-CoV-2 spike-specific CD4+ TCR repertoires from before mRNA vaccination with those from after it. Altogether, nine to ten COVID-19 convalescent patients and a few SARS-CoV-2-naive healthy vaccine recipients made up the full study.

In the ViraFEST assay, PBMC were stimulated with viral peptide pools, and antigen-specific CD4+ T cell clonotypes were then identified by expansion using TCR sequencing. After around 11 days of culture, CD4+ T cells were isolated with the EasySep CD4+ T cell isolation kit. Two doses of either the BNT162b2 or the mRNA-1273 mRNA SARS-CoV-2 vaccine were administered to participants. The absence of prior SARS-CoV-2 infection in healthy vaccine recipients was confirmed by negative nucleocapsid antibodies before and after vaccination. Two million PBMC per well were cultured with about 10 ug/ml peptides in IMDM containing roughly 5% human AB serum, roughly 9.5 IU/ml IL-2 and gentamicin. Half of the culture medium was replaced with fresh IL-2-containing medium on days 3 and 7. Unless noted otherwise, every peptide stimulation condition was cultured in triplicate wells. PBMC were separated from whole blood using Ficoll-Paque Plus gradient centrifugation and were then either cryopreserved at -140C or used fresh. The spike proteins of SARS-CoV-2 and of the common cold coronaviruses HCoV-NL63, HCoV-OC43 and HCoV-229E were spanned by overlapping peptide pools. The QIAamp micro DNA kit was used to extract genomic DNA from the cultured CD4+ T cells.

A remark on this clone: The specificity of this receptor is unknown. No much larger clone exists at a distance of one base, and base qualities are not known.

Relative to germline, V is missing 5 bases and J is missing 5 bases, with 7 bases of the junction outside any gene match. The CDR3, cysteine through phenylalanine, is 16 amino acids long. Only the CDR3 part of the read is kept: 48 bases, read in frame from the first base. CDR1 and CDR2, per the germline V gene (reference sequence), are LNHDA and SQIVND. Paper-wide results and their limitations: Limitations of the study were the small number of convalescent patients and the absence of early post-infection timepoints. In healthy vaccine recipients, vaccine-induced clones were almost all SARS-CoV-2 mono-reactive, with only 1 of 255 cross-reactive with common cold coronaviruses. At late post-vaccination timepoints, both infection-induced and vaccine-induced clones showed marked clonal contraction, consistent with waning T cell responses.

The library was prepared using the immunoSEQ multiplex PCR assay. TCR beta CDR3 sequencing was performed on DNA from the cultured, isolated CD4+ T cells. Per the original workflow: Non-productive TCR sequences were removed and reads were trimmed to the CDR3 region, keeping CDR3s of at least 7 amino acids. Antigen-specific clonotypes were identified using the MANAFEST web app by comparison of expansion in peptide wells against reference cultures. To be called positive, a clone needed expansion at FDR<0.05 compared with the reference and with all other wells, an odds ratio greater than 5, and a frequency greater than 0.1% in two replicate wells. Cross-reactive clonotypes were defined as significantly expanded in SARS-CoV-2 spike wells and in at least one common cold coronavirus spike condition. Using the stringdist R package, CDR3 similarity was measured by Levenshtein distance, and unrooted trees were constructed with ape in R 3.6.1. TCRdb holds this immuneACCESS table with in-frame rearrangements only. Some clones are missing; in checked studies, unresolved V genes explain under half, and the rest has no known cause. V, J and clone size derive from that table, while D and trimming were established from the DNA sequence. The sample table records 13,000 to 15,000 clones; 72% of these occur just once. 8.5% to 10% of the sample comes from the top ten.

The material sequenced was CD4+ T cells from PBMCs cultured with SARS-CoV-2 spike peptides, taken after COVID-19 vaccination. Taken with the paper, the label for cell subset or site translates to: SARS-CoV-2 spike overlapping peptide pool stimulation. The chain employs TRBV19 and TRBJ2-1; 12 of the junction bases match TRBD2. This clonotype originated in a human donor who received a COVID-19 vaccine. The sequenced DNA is TGTGCCAGTAGTCGTCTAGCGGGGGGGCCAAACAATGAGCAGTTCTTC. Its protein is CASSRLAGGPNNEQFF.